A selection of T cell receptor beta chains follows, all from one sample in a study of technical replicates of blood from a handful of donors. TCRdb keeps only in-frame clones here, not all; method: immunoSEQ multiplex PCR. The repertoire includes fewer than 65,000 clones, approximately 87% of them detected once, and over 4.5% sits in the top ten. Sequencing was done on a sample of PBMCs. The receptors come from a human donor in good health. Some clones in this sample may be carry-over from other donors' samples. CDR3s include the opening cysteine and the closing phenylalanine or tryptophan. A D gene is named only where the DNA matches it firmly. The size of a clone is reported for some rows only, either as once, few or many, or as a class for expanded clones.

j_call | v_call | d_call | clone_size | cdr3_aa
TRBJ2-3 | TRBV6-4 | . | . | CASSQAETDTQYF
TRBJ2-2 | TRBV4-1 | TRBD2 | . | CASSQDGGGAGELFF
TRBJ1-2 | TRBV6-6 | . | . | CASSYGNSYGYTF
TRBJ2-3 | TRBV5-6 | . | few | CASSLLSDLGTDTQYF
TRBJ1-6 | TRBV4-1 | . | . | CASSQDSGSSPLHF
TRBJ2-3 | TRBV5-1 | . | once | CASSLALAQDTQYF
TRBJ2-5 | TRBV30 | . | . | CAWRTPGQETQYF
TRBJ1-1 | TRBV28 | . | . | CASSLPQGNTEAFF
TRBJ2-3 | TRBV5-1 | . | once | CASSLDRPRDTDTQYF
TRBJ2-5 | TRBV4-3 | TRBD2 | . | CASSQAWRGSQETQYF
TRBJ2-7 | TRBV7-9 | TRBD2 | . | CASSPGTSGREASDEQYF
TRBJ2-5 | TRBV5-3 | TRBD2 | . | CARSTGLAGGQETQYF
TRBJ2-1 | TRBV19 | . | . | CASSIGAGAPSFF
TRBJ2-1 | TRBV5-4 | . | . | CASSYATVFTYNEQFF
TRBJ2-7 | TRBV4-3 | TRBD1 | once | CASSHQETGLNEQYF
TRBJ2-3 | TRBV15 | TRBD1 | once | CATKLRGPGSPQYF
TRBJ2-7 | TRBV7-2 | . | . | CASSLLELGPYEQYF
TRBJ2-1 | TRBV6-4 | . | . | CASSDGEGGNEQFF
TRBJ1-2 | TRBV4-1 | . | . | CASSQVDPGYGYTF
TRBJ1-2 | TRBV15 | TRBD1 | . | CATSREGAGGPYGYTF
TRBJ1-5 | TRBV19 | TRBD1 | . | CASSISGGGQPQHF
TRBJ2-7 | TRBV7-9 | . | . | CASSLVSAGGGEQYF
TRBJ1-1 | TRBV6-5 | TRBD1 | . | CASSSWTGGYEAFF
TRBJ2-7 | TRBV7-2 | TRBD1 | . | CASTPGIGTASYEQYF
TRBJ1-2 | TRBV7-2 | TRBD1 | once | CASKLGGAGGYTF
TRBJ1-2 | TRBV2 | . | . | CASSGLTGNYGYTF
TRBJ2-3 | TRBV5-1 | . | . | CASSLGTGTDTQYF
TRBJ2-1 | TRBV6-4 | TRBD2 | . | CASSDSGLAVNEQFF
TRBJ2-3 | TRBV6-6 | . | . | CASSYSGSSTDTQYF
TRBJ2-7 | TRBV13 | . | once | CASSVDMSYEQYF
TRBJ1-6 | TRBV5-1 | . | few | CASSILGGDNSPLHF
TRBJ2-3 | TRBV9 | . | . | CASSVGLDTASTDTQYF
TRBJ2-5 | TRBV30 | TRBD2 | . | CASSLAGGLKTQYF
TRBJ1-2 | TRBV9 | TRBD1 | . | CASSLDRGGGYTF
TRBJ2-3 | TRBV4-3 | . | . | CASSQRVGGAGTDTQYF
TRBJ1-5 | TRBV30 | . | . | CAWNLGGVVSQPQHF
TRBJ2-7 | TRBV6-5 | . | . | CASTTSVGEQYF
TRBJ2-6 | TRBV6-1 | . | once | CASKPSRSGANVLTF
TRBJ2-5 | TRBV7-2 | TRBD1 | . | CASSPPDRGRQETQYF
TRBJ2-7 | TRBV19 | . | . | CASSMRGPGEQYF
TRBJ1-1 | TRBV7-9 | . | . | CASSLGGARNTEAFF
TRBJ2-5 | TRBV9 | . | . | CASSEPTPTQETQYF
TRBJ2-1 | TRBV5-1 | TRBD2 | . | CASSLLAGVTYNEQFF
TRBJ2-2 | TRBV9 | TRBD2 | . | CASSVQAGGPRELFF
TRBJ2-1 | TRBV7-3 | TRBD2 | . | CASSVSGYNEQFF
TRBJ2-5 | TRBV7-2 | TRBD2 | . | CASSLVSGGQETQYF
TRBJ2-3 | TRBV12-5 | TRBD1 | . | CASGLYDFRDRVSTDTQYF
TRBJ2-7 | TRBV7-6 | TRBD2 | . | CASSPSPSGTYEQYF
TRBJ2-7 | TRBV4-3 | TRBD1 | . | CASSHRSGTGYEQYF
TRBJ1-2 | TRBV4-1 | . | . | CASSLDGQGGNGYTF
TRBJ2-1 | TRBV4-1 | TRBD2 | . | CASSHSGREKYNEQFF
TRBJ2-1 | TRBV6-5 | . | . | CASTPRGPTYNEQFF
TRBJ2-5 | TRBV7-9 | . | . | CASSLKGVETQYF
TRBJ1-2 | TRBV6-6 | . | . | CASALGYGYTF